This T cell receptor (beta chain) was obtained from a study of cytomegalovirus exposure and HLA in healthy donors. Whole-study context: Early on, a data release was issued that held about 85 million unique TCRs from HLA-typed donors.

With 60 Vbeta and 13 Jbeta primers, the PCR was carried out. The method was immunoSEQ multiplex PCR; TCRdb's version includes in-frame clones alone and lacks a portion of them. The table records about 84,000 clones, approximately 78% of them present only once. This clone showed up just once. The TCR sequence derives from a male donor in good health and CMV-seropositive. Material for sequencing was PBMCs.

CDR3 protein: CASSFNAGLPHSEQFF. CDR3 nucleotides: TGTGCCAGCAGTTTTAATGCGGGACTACCTCATAGTGAGCAGTTCTTC. The chain combines TRBV28 with TRBJ2-1, with 7 bases identical to TRBD2. The germline V gene has CDR1 MDHEN and CDR2 SYDVKM. V dropped 3 bases and J dropped 9; count of bases not matched to a gene: 14. This CDR3 comprises 16 residues.